The TCR beta chain described here comes from a study of spatial heterogeneity in lung cancer. As for the study in general: The average appearance count of each unique TCR and UMI combination in raw reads was more than ten.

TCRdb re-called the 5' RACE reads through MiXCR, storing one row per CDR3 protein. The repertoire consists of about 82,000 distinct CDR3 sequences, with around 13% occurring once and the leading ten covering around 4.3%. The CDR3 loop spans 12 amino acids. Trimming cost V 2 bases and J 8 bases, with 9 bases left between them. Germline-derived CDR1 and CDR2 are SGHVS and FQNEAQ. Noted time point: sample taken at primary tumor resection. In each case, whole RNA from tumor, nontumor lung or frozen PBMC was sequenced unsorted. The TCR originated in a male donor with early-stage non-small cell lung cancer. Material: PBMCs, obtained at surgery. The rearrangement links TRBV7-8 to TRBJ1-1, with a weak D call TRBD1 (6 bases). CDR3 loop: CASSLMGAEAFF. Here the CDR3 DNA reads TGTGCCAGCAGCTTAATGGGGGCGGAAGCTTTCTTT. The full variable domain, completed using reference TRBV7-8 and TRBJ1-1, is GAGVSQSPRYKVAKRGQDVALRCDPISGHVSLFWYQQALGQGPEFLTYFQNEAQLDKSGLPSDRFFAERPEGSVSTLKIQRTQQEDSAVYLCASSLMGAEAFFGQGTRLTVV.